The T cell receptor (beta chain) described here comes from a study of cytomegalovirus exposure and HLA in healthy donors. About the study: Researchers previously reported finding fewer than 140 million unique TCR beta sequences from 170 million or so T cells. Study observations and caveats: Later analysis identified a missense DCLRE1C variant that was linked to TCR beta V- and J-gene trimming. Under in vitro conditions, three CMV-associated chains were confirmed as specific for CMV antigens.

The PCR employed 60 Vbeta primers together with 13 Jbeta primers. Here immunoSEQ multiplex PCR was the method, and the copy in TCRdb shows in-frame clones only, minus some. The sample records some 100,000 clones, 73% being singletons. With respect to this clone: Its antigen is still unknown.

Germline values: CDR1 LGHNA, CDR2 YSLEER. This CDR3 spans 16 amino acids. The V end was cut by 0 bases, the J end by 3 bases, with 11 bases between. The rearrangement joins TRBV4-3 to TRBJ2-2; possibly TRBD1 for D (6 bases). Material for sequencing was PBMCs. This sequence originates from a man in his forties in good health and CMV-seronegative. CDR3 region: CASSQDSGHYTGELFF. Here the CDR3 DNA reads TGCGCCAGCAGCCAAGATTCGGGACACTACACCGGGGAGCTGTTTTTT.